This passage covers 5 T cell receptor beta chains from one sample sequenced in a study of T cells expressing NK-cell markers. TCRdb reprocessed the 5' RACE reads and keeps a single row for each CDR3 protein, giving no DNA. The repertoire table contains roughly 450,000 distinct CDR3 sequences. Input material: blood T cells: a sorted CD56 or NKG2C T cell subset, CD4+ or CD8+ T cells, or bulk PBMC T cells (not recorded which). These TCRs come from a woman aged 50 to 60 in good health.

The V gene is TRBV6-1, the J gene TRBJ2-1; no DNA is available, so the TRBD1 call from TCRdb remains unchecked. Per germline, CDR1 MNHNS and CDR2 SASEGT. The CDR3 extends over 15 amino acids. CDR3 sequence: CASRRAGFSYNEQFF.

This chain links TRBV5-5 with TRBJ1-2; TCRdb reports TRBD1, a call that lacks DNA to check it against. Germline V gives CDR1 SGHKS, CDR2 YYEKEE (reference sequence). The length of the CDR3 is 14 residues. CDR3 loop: CASSLGTPGYGYTF.

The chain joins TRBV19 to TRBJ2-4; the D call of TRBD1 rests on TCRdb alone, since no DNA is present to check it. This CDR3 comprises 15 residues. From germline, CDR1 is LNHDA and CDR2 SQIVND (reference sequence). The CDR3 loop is CASSIQTGTLNIQYF.

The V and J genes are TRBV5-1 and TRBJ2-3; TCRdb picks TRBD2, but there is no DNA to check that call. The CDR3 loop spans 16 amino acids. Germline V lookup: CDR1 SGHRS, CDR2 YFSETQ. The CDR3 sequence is CASSRRTSGSTDTQYF. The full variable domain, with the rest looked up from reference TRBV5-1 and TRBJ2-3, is KAGVTQTPRYLIKTRGQQVTLSCSPISGHRSVSWYQQTPGQGLQFLFEYFSETQRNKGNFPGRFSGRQFSNSRSEMNVSTLELGDSALYLCASSRRTSGSTDTQYFGPGTRLTVL.

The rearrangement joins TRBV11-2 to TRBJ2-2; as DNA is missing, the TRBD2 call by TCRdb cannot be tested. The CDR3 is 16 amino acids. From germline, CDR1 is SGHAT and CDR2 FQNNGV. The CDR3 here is CASSPLSGRKTGELFF.